This T cell receptor (beta chain) was captured in a study of T-cell reconstitution after alpha-beta-depleted transplantation in children. Library preparation (for TCRbeta) was performed with unique molecular identifiers. MiXCR was run by TCRdb on the PCR reads, yielding one entry per CDR3 protein. The repertoire holds some 490,000 distinct CDR3 sequences, with under 15% as singletons. This clonotype was detected a few times. Looked up from germline, CDR1 is DFQATT and CDR2 is SNEGSKA (reference sequence). The CDR3 covers 15 residues. Deletions cut 0 bases from V and 1 base from J, with 10 bases between.

The source of this sequence is a human donor who donated a stem cell graft to a child with combined immunodeficiency. The sample here was PBMCs from the stem cell graft donor, taken from the stem cell graft. The chain employs TRBV20-1 and TRBJ2-1; D may be TRBD2 (5 bases). CDR3 in DNA: TGCAGTGCTAGAGAGGTAACTAGTTCCTACAATGAGCAGTTCTTC. Its protein is CSAREVTSSYNEQFF.